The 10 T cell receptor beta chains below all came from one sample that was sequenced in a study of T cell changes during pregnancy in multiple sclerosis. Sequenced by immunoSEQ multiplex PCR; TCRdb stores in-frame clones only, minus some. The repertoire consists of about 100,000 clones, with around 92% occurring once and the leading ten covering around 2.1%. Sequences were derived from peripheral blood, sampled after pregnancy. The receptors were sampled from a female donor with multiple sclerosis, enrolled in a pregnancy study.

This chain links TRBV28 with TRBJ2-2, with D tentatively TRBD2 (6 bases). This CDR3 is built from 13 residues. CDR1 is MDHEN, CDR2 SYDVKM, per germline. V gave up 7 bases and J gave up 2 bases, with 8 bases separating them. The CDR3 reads CASKEGNTGELFF. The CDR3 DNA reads TGTGCCAGCAAGGAGGGTAACACCGGGGAGCTGTTTTTT.

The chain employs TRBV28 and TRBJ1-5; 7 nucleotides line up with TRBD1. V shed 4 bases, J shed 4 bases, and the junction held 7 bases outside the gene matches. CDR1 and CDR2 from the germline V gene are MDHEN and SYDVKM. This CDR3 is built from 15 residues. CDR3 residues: CASSWIPGGNQPQHF. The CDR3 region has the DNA TGTGCCAGCAGTTGGATTCCAGGGGGAAATCAGCCCCAGCATTTT.

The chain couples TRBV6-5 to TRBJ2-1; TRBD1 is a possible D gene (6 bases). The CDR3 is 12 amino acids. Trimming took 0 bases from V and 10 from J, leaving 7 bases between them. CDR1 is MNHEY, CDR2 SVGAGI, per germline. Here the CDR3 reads CASSYSGTEQFF. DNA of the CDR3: TGTGCCAGCAGTTACTCGGGGACAGAGCAGTTCTTC.

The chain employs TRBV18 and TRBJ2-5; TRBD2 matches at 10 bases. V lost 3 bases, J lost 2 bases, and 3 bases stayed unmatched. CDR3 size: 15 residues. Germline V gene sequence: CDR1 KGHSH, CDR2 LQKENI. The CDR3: CASSPTSGRQETQYF. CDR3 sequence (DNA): TGTGCCAGCTCACCGACTAGCGGGCGGCAAGAGACCCAGTACTTC. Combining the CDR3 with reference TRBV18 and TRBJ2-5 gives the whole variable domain NAGVMQNPRHLVRRRGQEARLRCSPMKGHSHVYWYRQLPEEGLKFMVYLQKENIIDESGMPKERFSAEFPKEGPSILRIQQVVRGDSAAYFCASSPTSGRQETQYFGPGTRLLVL.

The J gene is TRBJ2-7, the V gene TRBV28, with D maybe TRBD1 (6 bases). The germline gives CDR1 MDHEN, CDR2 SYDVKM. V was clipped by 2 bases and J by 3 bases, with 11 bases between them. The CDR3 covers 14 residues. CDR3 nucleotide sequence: TGTGCCAGCAGTTTAGGTTTCAGGGGCTACGAGCAGTACTTC. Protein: CASSLGFRGYEQYF. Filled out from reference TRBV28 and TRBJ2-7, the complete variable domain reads DVKVTQSSRYLVKRTGEKVFLECVQDMDHENMFWYRQDPGLGLRLIYFSYDVKMKEKGDIPEGYSVSREKKERFSLILESASTNQTSMYLCASSLGFRGYEQYFGPGTRLTVT.

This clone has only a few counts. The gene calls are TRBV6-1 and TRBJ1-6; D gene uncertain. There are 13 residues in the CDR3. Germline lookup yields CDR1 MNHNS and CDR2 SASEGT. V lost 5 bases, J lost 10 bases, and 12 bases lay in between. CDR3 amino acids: CASSPRGPSPLHF. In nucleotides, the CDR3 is TGTGCCAGCAGTCCCCGGGGTCCCTCACCCCTCCACTTT.

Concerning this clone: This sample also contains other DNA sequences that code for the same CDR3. DNA for the CDR3: TGTGCCAGCAGTAACGGACAGGGGCATGGCTACACCTTC. Amino acids: CASSNGQGHGYTF. This chain links TRBV25-1 with TRBJ1-2, with 9 bases identical to TRBD1. Unmatched junction bases numbered 4, after V lost 5 bases and J lost 6 bases. CDR1 and CDR2 (germline): MGHDK, SYGVNS. CDR3 size: 13 residues.

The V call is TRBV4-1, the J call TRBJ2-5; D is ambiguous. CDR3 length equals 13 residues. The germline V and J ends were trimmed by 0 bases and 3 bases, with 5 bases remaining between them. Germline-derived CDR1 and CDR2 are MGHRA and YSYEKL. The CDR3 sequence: CASSQDGEETQYF. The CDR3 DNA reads TGCGCCAGCAGCCAAGACGGAGAAGAGACCCAGTACTTC.

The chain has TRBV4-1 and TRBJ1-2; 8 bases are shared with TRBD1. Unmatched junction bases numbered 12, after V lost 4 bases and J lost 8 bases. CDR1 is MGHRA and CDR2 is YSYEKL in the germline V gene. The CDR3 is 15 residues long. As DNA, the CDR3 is TGCGCCAGCAGCCCTCATGTACAGGGGGAGGGCGGCTACACCTTC. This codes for CASSPHVQGEGGYTF.

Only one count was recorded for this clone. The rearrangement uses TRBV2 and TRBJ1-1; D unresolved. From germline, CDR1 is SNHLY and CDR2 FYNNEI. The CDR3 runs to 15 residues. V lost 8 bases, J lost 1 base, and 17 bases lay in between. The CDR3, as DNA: TGTGCCAGCCGGTTTTTTGGTGGTGGGAACACTGAAGCTTTCTTT. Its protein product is CASRFFGGGNTEAFF.